The next 16 T cell receptor beta chains were all read from a single sample in a study of blood T cell repertoires in COVID-19. This table comes from immunoSEQ multiplex PCR, and its TCRdb copy is limited to in-frame clones, with some not included. Among around 84,000 clones listed, just under 85% were seen once. Material for sequencing was peripheral blood. The receptors stem from a man aged 80 or over with active or convalescent COVID-19.

The V call is TRBV5-4, the J call TRBJ2-3; D possibly corresponds to TRBD1 (6 bases). Germline V gene data show CDR1 as SGHNT and CDR2 as YYREEE (reference sequence). V lost 0 bases, J lost 2 bases, and 13 bases lay in between. The CDR3 has 16 residues. As DNA, the CDR3 is TGTGCCAGCAGCTTGGCAGGGGTAAGAGACACAGATACGCAGTATTTT. It yields the protein CASSLAGVRDTDTQYF.

This chain connects TRBV4-1 to TRBJ1-6, with TRBD1 matching 8 bases. V was clipped by 3 bases and J by 5 bases; unmatched bases: 9. From germline, CDR1 is MGHRA and CDR2 YSYEKL. The CDR3 loop spans 17 amino acids. The CDR3 protein is CASSHPQGVLNNSPLHF. The CDR3 nucleotides read TGCGCCAGCAGCCACCCACAGGGGGTACTAAATAATTCACCCCTCCACTTT.

This chain uses TRBV27 with TRBJ1-1; 8 nucleotides match TRBD1. Germline CDR1 reads MNHEY; CDR2 reads SMNVEV (reference sequence). Unmatched junction bases numbered 5, after V lost 5 bases and J lost 3 bases. This CDR3 is built from 14 residues. CDR3 nucleotide sequence: TGTGCCAGCAGTAAGGACAGGGTGGACACTGAAGCTTTCTTT. Translation gives CASSKDRVDTEAFF.

V gene TRBV25-1 combines with J gene TRBJ2-3; weak D call: TRBD1 (6 bases). Germline V CDR1 and CDR2: MGHDK, SYGVNS. CDR3 length equals 14 residues. Trimming shortened V by 3 bases and J by 0 bases, and 7 bases separated the two germline ends. DNA of the CDR3: TGTGCCAGCAGTGACGACAGGAGCACAGATACGCAGTATTTT. As protein: CASSDDRSTDTQYF.

V gene TRBV5-1 combines with J gene TRBJ2-3, with 8 positions matching TRBD1. There are 15 residues in the CDR3. Germline V CDR1 and CDR2: SGHRS, YFSETQ. V was clipped by 0 bases and J by 4 bases; unmatched bases: 4. CDR3 residues: CASSLGDRGADTQYF. DNA of the CDR3: TGCGCCAGCAGCTTGGGTGACAGGGGTGCAGATACGCAGTATTTT.

Written as DNA, the CDR3 is TGTGCCAGCAGCCCCCCACAGGGGGCCGACACCGGGGAGCTGTTTTTT. Protein sequence: CASSPPQGADTGELFF. The chain carries TRBV9 and TRBJ2-2; 9 bases map to TRBD1. Looked up from germline, CDR1 is SGDLS and CDR2 is YYNGEE. V lost 4 bases and J lost 3; bases outside the gene matches: 7. The CDR3 extends over 16 amino acids.

The genes are TRBV4-2 and TRBJ2-2; D might be TRBD1 (5 bases). Germline assignment: CDR1 LGHNA and CDR2 YNFKEQ. V lost 0 bases to trimming and J lost 1 base, with 12 bases between them. This CDR3 is 17 amino acids long. DNA for the CDR3: TGTGCCAGCAGCCAAGATAGGGGAAGGGGGAACACCGGGGAGCTGTTTTTT. Protein: CASSQDRGRGNTGELFF.

This chain connects TRBV5-1 to TRBJ1-3; 9 bases map to TRBD1. CDR3 length: 14 residues. Looked up from germline, CDR1 is SGHRS and CDR2 is YFSETQ. The ends lost 4 bases at V and 4 bases at J; junction bases unmatched: 3. CDR3 DNA sequence: TGCGCCAGCAGCCCCGGGACAGGGGGAAACACCATATATTTT. Protein product: CASSPGTGGNTIYF.

The V call is TRBV6-1, the J call TRBJ1-1, with a weak D call TRBD1 (5 bases). Germline V CDR1 and CDR2: MNHNS, SASEGT. CDR3 size: 16 residues. V gave up 3 bases and J gave up 8 bases, with 22 bases separating them. CDR3 region: CASSEGRAKPNHEAFF. CDR3 DNA: TGTGCCAGCAGTGAGGGCAGGGCAAAGCCTAACCACGAAGCTTTCTTT.

V is TRBV7-9 and J is TRBJ2-3; a weak D match, TRBD2 (5 bases). The germline gives CDR1 SEHNR, CDR2 FQNEAQ (reference sequence). Trimming removed 0 bases from V and 1 base from J, with 5 bases in between. This CDR3 region has 14 residues. CDR3 sequence: CASSLAGGTDTQYF. Written as DNA, the CDR3 is TGTGCCAGCAGCTTAGCGGGAGGCACAGATACGCAGTATTTT.

The CDR3 region is CATSRDHKSREGQPQHF. For the CDR3, the DNA is TGTGCCACCAGCAGAGATCATAAATCGAGGGAGGGTCAGCCCCAGCATTTT. This rearrangement joins TRBV15 to TRBJ1-5; the D is unclear. Trimming removed 0 bases from V and 6 bases from J, with 18 bases in between. This CDR3 comprises 17 residues. Germline V gene lookup returns CDR1 LNHNV and CDR2 YYDKDF (reference sequence).

This clone was seen only a few times. V gene TRBV19 combines with J gene TRBJ1-2; possibly TRBD1 for D (6 bases). Trimming took 7 bases from V and 7 from J, leaving 13 bases between them. CDR1 and CDR2 from the germline V gene are LNHDA and SQIVND (reference sequence). CDR3 length equals 12 residues. The CDR3 DNA sequence: TGTGCCAGTACCACGACAGGATCTGGCTACACCTTC. Its translation: CASTTTGSGYTF.

The chain joins TRBV2 to TRBJ2-3; 10 bases align to TRBD2. Germline trimming cut 11 bases from V and 1 base from J; bases unmatched to any gene: 6. This CDR3 is 14 amino acids long. The germline CDR1 and CDR2 sequences are SNHLY and FYNNEI. CDR3 sequence: CAGDLAGGTDTQYF. The CDR3 DNA reads as TGTGCCGGAGATCTAGCGGGGGGCACAGATACGCAGTATTTT.

The chain has TRBV5-1 and TRBJ2-2; weak D call: TRBD1 (6 bases). The CDR3 consists of 14 residues. V lost 7 bases and J lost 3, with 13 bases in between. CDR1 SGHRS and CDR2 YFSETQ come from the germline V gene. DNA of the CDR3: TGCGCCAGCGGTACAGGGATAGACACCGGGGAGCTGTTTTTT. Encoded protein: CASGTGIDTGELFF.

The chain has TRBV15 and TRBJ2-4; D possibly corresponds to TRBD2 (6 bases). Deletions cut 5 bases from V and 0 bases from J, with 11 bases between. CDR3 length equals 15 residues. Germline CDR1 and CDR2: LNHNV and YYDKDF (reference sequence). The CDR3 bases are TGTGCCACCAGCGATGGCGGGATAGCCAAAAACATTCAGTACTTC. Protein product: CATSDGGIAKNIQYF.

The chain joins TRBV6-4 to TRBJ1-5, with D possibly TRBD1 on 5 matching bases. The CDR3 contains 17 residues. Between the trimmed V and J ends, which lost 4 bases and 6 bases, there was a span of 22 bases. Germline CDR1 and CDR2: MRHNA and SNTAGT. The CDR3 spells CASSGGLWGYDGQPQHF. The CDR3 region has the DNA TGTGCCAGCAGTGGGGGACTATGGGGTTATGATGGTCAGCCCCAGCATTTT.